Following are 3 T cell receptor beta chains from one sample sequenced in a study of human T cells and chemical hapten exposure. The time point: patch test 1, 2 weeks after DPC sensitization. Treatment denoted: therapeutic diphenylcyclopropenone sensitization with weekly scalp DPC. The template was total RNA from unfractionated whole blood. TCRdb itself ran the RACE reads through MiXCR, one entry per CDR3 protein. The sample shows over 50,000 distinct CDR3 sequences, 11% of them seen only once. This material consisted of whole blood, taken in connection with sensitization to the hapten diphenylcyclopropenone (DPC). The receptors derive from a woman in her thirties or forties with alopecia areata. Some clones in this sample may be carry-over from other donors' samples.

This clonotype was counted many times. V usage is TRBV7-8 and J usage is TRBJ1-1; 11 bases match TRBD1. Looked up from germline, CDR1 is SGHVS and CDR2 is FQNEAQ. V lost 2 bases and J lost 0; bases outside the gene matches: 5. The CDR3 loop spans 17 amino acids. The CDR3 region is CASSLMGQGDLNTEAFF. CDR3 nucleotides: TGTGCCAGCAGCTTAATGGGACAGGGGGATCTGAACACTGAAGCTTTCTTT.

This clonotype was found many times. The V and J genes are TRBV14 and TRBJ2-3, with 11 bases that match TRBD1. Losses at the gene ends were 3 bases for V and 2 bases for J; bases not matched to a gene: 4. Germline lookup yields CDR1 SGHDN and CDR2 FVKESK. The CDR3 is 16 residues long. CDR3 residues: CASSHGQGATTDTQYF. DNA of the CDR3: TGTGCCAGCAGCCACGGACAGGGGGCCACCACAGATACGCAGTATTTT.

This clonotype was detected many times. The CDR3 loop is CATSDSRTSGHNEQFF. Here the CDR3 DNA reads TGTGCCACCAGTGATTCAAGGACTAGCGGGCACAATGAGCAGTTCTTC. This sequence joins TRBV24-1 and TRBJ2-1; 11 bases are shared with TRBD2. The CDR3 runs to 16 residues. Germline CDR1 is KGHDR and CDR2 is SFDVKD. V shed 2 bases, J shed 5 bases, and the junction held 4 bases outside the gene matches.